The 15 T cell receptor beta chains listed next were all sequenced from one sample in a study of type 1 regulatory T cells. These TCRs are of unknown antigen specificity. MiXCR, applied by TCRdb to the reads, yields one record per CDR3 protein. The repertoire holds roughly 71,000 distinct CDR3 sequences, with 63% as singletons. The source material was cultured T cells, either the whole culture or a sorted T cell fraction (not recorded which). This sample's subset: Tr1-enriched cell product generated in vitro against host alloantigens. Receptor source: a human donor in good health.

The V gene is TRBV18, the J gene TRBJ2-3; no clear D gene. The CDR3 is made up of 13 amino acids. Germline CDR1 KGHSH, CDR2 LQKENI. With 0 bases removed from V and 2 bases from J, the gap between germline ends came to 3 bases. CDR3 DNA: TGTGCCAGCTCACCACCCTTCACAGATACGCAGTATTTT. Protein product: CASSPPFTDTQYF.

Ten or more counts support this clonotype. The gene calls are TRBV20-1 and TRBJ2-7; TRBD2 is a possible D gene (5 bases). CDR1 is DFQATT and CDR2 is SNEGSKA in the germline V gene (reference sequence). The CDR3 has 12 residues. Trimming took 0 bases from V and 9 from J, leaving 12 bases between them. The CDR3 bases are TGCAGTGCTAGAGATCCGCTAGCTGGGCAGTACTTC. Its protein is CSARDPLAGQYF.

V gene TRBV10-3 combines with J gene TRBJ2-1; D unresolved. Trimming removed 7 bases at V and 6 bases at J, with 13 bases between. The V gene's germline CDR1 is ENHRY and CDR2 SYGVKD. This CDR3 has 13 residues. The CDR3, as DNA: TGTGCCATCAACTTCGTGCCGGGCAATGAGCAGTTCTTC. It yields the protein CAINFVPGNEQFF.

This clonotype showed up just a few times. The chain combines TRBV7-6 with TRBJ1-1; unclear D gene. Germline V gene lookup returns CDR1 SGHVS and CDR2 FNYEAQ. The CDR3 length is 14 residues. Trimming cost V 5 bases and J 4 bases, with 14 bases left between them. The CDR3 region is CASSHRREVTEAFF. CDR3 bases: TGTGCCAGCAGCCACCGACGGGAGGTCACTGAAGCTTTCTTT.

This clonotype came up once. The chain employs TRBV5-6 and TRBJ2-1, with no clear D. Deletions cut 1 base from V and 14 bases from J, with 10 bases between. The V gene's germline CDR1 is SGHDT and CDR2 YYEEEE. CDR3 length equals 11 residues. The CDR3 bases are TGTGCCAGCAGCTTGCAAGGGCCTGAGTTCTTC. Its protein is CASSLQGPEFF.

CDR3 sequence (DNA): TGTGCCAGTAGGCCCGGGGAGAGGTCACCCCTCCACTTT. Residues: CASRPGERSPLHF. The V gene is TRBV19, the J gene TRBJ1-6; D not certain. Germline CDR1 LNHDA, CDR2 SQIVND (reference sequence). The CDR3 is made up of 13 amino acids. Trimming stripped 6 bases from V and 10 bases from J, with 13 bases between.

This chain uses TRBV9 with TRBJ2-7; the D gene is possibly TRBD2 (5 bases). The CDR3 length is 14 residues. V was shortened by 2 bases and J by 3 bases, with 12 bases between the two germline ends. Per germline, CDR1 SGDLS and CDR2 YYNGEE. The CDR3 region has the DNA TGTGCCAGCAGCGTCGATGGAGGTGTCTACGAGCAGTACTTC. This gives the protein CASSVDGGVYEQYF.

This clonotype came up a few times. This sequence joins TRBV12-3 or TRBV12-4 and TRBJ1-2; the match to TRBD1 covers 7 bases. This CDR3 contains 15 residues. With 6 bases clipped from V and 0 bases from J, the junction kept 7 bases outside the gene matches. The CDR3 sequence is CASSRQGAANYGYTF. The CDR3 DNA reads TGTGCCAGCAGCCGACAGGGAGCAGCTAACTATGGCTACACCTTC.

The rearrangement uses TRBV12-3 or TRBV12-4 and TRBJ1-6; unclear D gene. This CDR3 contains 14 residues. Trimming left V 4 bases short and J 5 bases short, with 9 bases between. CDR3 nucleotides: TGTGCCAGCAGTTCCGAACAGAATAATTCACCCCTCCACTTT. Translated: CASSSEQNNSPLHF.

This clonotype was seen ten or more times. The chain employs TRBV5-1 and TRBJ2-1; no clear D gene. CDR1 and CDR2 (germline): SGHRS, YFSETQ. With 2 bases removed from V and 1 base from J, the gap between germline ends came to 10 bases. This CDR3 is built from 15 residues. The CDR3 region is CASSLALESYNEQFF. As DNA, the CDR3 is TGCGCCAGCAGCTTAGCCCTGGAGTCCTACAATGAGCAGTTCTTC.

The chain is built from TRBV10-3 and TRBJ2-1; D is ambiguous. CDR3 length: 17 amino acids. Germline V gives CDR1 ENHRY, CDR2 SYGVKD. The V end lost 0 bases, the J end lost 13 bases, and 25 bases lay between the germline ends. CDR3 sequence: CAISESSLVRSTLHQFF. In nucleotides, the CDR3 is TGTGCCATCAGTGAGTCGTCCCTAGTAAGATCTACGCTGCATCAGTTCTTC.

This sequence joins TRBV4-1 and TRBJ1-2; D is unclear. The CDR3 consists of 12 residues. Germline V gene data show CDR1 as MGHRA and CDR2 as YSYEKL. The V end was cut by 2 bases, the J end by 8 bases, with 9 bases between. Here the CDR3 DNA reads TGCGCCAGCAGCCAACCCGGATCGGGCTACACCTTC. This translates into CASSQPGSGYTF.

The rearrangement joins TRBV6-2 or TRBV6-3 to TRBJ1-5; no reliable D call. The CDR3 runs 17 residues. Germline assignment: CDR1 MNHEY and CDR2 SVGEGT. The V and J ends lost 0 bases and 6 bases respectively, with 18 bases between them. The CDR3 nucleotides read TGTGCCAGCAGTTACTCGACTGGCCGAAAGGAGTTTCAGCCCCAGCATTTT. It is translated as CASSYSTGRKEFQPQHF.

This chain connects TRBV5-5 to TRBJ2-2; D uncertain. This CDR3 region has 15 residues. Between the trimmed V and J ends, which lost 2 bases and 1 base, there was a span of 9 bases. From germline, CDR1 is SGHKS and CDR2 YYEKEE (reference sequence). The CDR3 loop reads CASSLMVLNTGELFF. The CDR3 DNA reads TGTGCCAGCAGCTTAATGGTTCTGAACACCGGGGAGCTGTTTTTT. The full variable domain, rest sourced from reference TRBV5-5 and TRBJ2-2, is DAGVTQSPTHLIKTRGQQVTLRCSPISGHKSVSWYQQVLGQGPQFIFQYYEKEERGRGNFPDRFSARQFPNYSSELNVNALLLGDSALYLCASSLMVLNTGELFFGEGSRLTVL.

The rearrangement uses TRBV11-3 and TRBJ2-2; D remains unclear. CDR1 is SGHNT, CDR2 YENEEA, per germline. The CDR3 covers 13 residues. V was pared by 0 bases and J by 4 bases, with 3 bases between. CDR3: CASSLEFTGELFF. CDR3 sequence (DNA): TGTGCCAGCAGCTTAGAGTTCACCGGGGAGCTGTTTTTT.